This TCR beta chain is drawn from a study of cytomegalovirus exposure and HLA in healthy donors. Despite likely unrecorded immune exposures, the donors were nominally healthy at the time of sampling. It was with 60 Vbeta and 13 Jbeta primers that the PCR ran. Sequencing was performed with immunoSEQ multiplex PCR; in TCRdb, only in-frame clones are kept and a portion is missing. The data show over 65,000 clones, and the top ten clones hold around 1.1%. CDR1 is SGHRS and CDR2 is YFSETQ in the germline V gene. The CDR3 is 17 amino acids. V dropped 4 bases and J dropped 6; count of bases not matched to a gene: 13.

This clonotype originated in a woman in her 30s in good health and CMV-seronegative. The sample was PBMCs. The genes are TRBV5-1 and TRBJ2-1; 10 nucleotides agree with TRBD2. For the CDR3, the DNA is TGCGCCAGCAGCCCTGGACTAGCGGCGCCCGCGGGCAATGAGCAGTTCTTC. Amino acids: CASSPGLAAPAGNEQFF. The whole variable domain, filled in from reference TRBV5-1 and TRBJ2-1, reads KAGVTQTPRYLIKTRGQQVTLSCSPISGHRSVSWYQQTPGQGLQFLFEYFSETQRNKGNFPGRFSGRQFSNSRSEMNVSTLELGDSALYLCASSPGLAAPAGNEQFFGPGTRLTVL.